One and the same sample provided the 16 T cell receptor beta chains below, sequenced in a study of memory CD4+ T cells and cytomegalovirus serostatus. The method was immunoSEQ multiplex PCR; TCRdb's version includes in-frame clones alone and lacks a portion of them. The repertoire holds approximately 61,000 clones, with approximately 78% as singletons. The sort gate was single viable CD3+CD4+CD8-CD45RO+ cells for memory CD4+ T cells. The specimen sequenced was memory CD4+ T cells from blood. The receptors were sampled from an adult in good health and CMV-seronegative.

The chain carries TRBV11-2 and TRBJ2-2; D remains unclear. V was trimmed by 5 bases and J by 2 bases, leaving 24 bases between them. Germline CDR1 SGHAT, CDR2 FQNNGV. The CDR3 totals 19 residues. The CDR3 nucleotides are TGTGCCAGCAGCCAGCCGGTGTTGGGTCTTTGGTCAAACACCGGGGAGCTGTTTTTT. Translated: CASSQPVLGLWSNTGELFF.

The V gene is TRBV2, the J gene TRBJ1-3; maybe TRBD1 (6 bases). The CDR3 sequence is 13 residues long. V dropped 8 bases and J dropped 1 base, with 9 bases sitting between them. The germline gives CDR1 SNHLY, CDR2 FYNNEI. The CDR3 DNA sequence: TGTGCCAGCTCCAGGGGATCTGGAAACACCATATATTTT. It specifies CASSRGSGNTIYF.

The chain recombines TRBV5-1 with TRBJ2-1; TRBD1 agrees at 7 bases. Germline values: CDR1 SGHRS, CDR2 YFSETQ. Unmatched junction bases numbered 2, after V lost 2 bases and J lost 0 bases. This CDR3 is built from 15 residues. CDR3 in amino acids: CASSFRDSSYNEQFF. CDR3 sequence (DNA): TGCGCCAGCAGCTTCCGGGACAGCTCCTACAATGAGCAGTTCTTC.

This chain connects TRBV28 to TRBJ1-4, with 9 bases identical to TRBD1. The CDR3 covers 15 residues. Germline V gene sequence: CDR1 MDHEN, CDR2 SYDVKM. Trimming cost V 2 bases and J 4 bases; bases outside gene matches: 2. CDR3 coding DNA: TGTGCCAGCAGTTTAGGGACAGGGATTAATGAAAAACTGTTTTTT. This codes for CASSLGTGINEKLFF.

This clone turned up a few times. V is TRBV6-5 and J is TRBJ2-2, with D hard to call. This CDR3 is 16 amino acids long. Germline-derived CDR1 and CDR2 are MNHEY and SVGAGI. Trimming removed 2 bases at V and 0 bases at J, with 10 bases between. This CDR3 reads CASSYIGLPNTGELFF. The DNA for the CDR3 is TGTGCCAGCAGTTACATCGGGCTTCCGAACACCGGGGAGCTGTTTTTT.

A few counts support this clone. In this CDR3 the conserved last residue, phenylalanine or tryptophan, is missing, so a read error is likely. The DNA is omitted, as the CDR3 cannot be located on it reliably, and the CDR3 follows TCRdb's listing. The rearrangement links TRBV4-1 to TRBJ2-7. Germline CDR1 and CDR2: MGHRA and YSYEKL. The CDR3 numbers 10 amino acids, ends counted. CDR3 in amino acids: CASSPGLPVL.

This chain links TRBV7-3 with TRBJ2-1; no definite D call. V lost 5 bases and J 5 bases, leaving 7 bases between the germline ends. In germline, CDR1 is SGHTA, CDR2 FQGTGA. The CDR3 contains 12 residues. The CDR3 DNA is TGTGCCAGCAGCCCCGGAGACAATGAGCAGTTCTTC. Its protein product is CASSPGDNEQFF.

The chain carries TRBV9 and TRBJ2-7; D unresolved. This CDR3 comprises 15 residues. Germline-derived CDR1 and CDR2 are SGDLS and YYNGEE. Trimming took 0 bases from V and 0 from J, leaving 10 bases between them. The DNA for the CDR3 is TGTGCCAGCAGCGTAGGAGGCATTAACTCCTACGAGCAGTACTTC. Its protein product is CASSVGGINSYEQYF. The complete variable domain, with remaining parts taken from reference TRBV9 and TRBJ2-7, reads DSGVTQTPKHLITATGQRVTLRCSPRSGDLSVYWYQQSLDQGLQFLIQYYNGEERAKGNILERFSAQQFPDLHSELNLSSLELGDSALYFCASSVGGINSYEQYFGPGTRLTVT.

The J gene is TRBJ2-7, the V gene TRBV6-1, with TRBD2 matching over 13 bases. J gave up 13 bases and V 4 bases, and 13 bases lay outside the gene matches. The CDR3 spans 15 residues. Looked up from germline, CDR1 is MNHNS and CDR2 is SASEGT. The CDR3: CASSASGLAGATPYF. The CDR3 DNA is TGTGCCAGCAGTGCAAGCGGACTAGCGGGAGCCACCCCATACTTC.

The DNA for the CDR3 is TGTGCCGGAAGGGGACAGGGGACCGGCCACGAGCAGTACTTC. Protein: CAGRGQGTGHEQYF. The chain recombines TRBV7-9 with TRBJ2-7; 10 bases fit TRBD1. Germline values: CDR1 SEHNR, CDR2 FQNEAQ (reference sequence). The CDR3 spans 14 residues. Germline trimming cut 11 bases from V and 5 bases from J; bases unmatched to any gene: 12.

There are a few counts of this clone. This chain connects TRBV18 to TRBJ1-5; 8 bases align to TRBD1. Trimming removed 5 bases from V and 11 bases from J; junction bases left unmatched: 14. Germline V gives CDR1 KGHSH, CDR2 LQKENI. The CDR3 runs 15 residues. The CDR3 nucleotides are TGTGCCAGCTCAGTGCAGGGACAGGCCCTGGGAGCCCAGCATTTT. It translates to CASSVQGQALGAQHF.

This sequence joins TRBV5-8 and TRBJ2-1, with 12 bases aligning to TRBD2. Germline values: CDR1 SGHTS, CDR2 YDEGEE. The CDR3 runs 16 residues. V was clipped by 1 base and J by 9 bases; unmatched bases: 8. The CDR3 coding sequence is TGTGCCAGCAGCTTGCGGACTAGCGGGAACAATGGTGAGCAGTTCTTC. Its translation: CASSLRTSGNNGEQFF.

The rearrangement links TRBV5-1 to TRBJ2-3, with 14 nucleotides matching TRBD2. V shed 4 bases, J shed 2 bases, and the junction held 3 bases outside the gene matches. There are 16 residues in the CDR3. Germline assignment: CDR1 SGHRS and CDR2 YFSETQ. CDR3 DNA sequence: TGCGCCAGCAGCGGGGGACTAGCGGGGGTCACAGATACGCAGTATTTT. It yields the protein CASSGGLAGVTDTQYF.

The V and J genes are TRBV15 and TRBJ1-3; D ambiguous. This CDR3 contains 16 residues. V was cut by 0 bases and J by 0 bases, with 9 bases left in between. The V gene's germline CDR1 is LNHNV and CDR2 YYDKDF (reference sequence). The CDR3 spells CATSRDPGSSGNTIYF. The CDR3 nucleotides read TGTGCCACCAGCAGAGATCCGGGATCCTCTGGAAACACCATATATTTT.

This rearrangement joins TRBV11-2 to TRBJ1-1, with D hard to call. Trimming removed 6 bases from V and 3 bases from J, with 5 bases in between. Per the germline V gene, CDR1 is SGHAT and CDR2 is FQNNGV. The length of the CDR3 is 11 residues. CDR3 loop: CASRRYTEAFF. CDR3 bases: TGTGCCAGCAGACGATACACTGAAGCTTTCTTT.

This chain connects TRBV12-1 to TRBJ1-2; the table's D call of TRBD1 was not tested on the DNA. TRBV12-1 is a pseudogene locus. The CDR3 is 17 amino acids. The CDR3 reads CASSFVGPGPEAYGYTF. Written as DNA, the CDR3 is TGTGCCAGCAGCTTTGTGGGGCCGGGCCCCGAAGCCTATGGCTACACCTTC.